The rows below give T cell receptor beta chains drawn from one sample of a study of cytomegalovirus exposure and HLA in healthy donors. Some clones are missing from TCRdb's copy, which holds only in-frame ones; the method was immunoSEQ multiplex PCR. Counted here are 180,000 or so clones, approximately 80% occurring once; the ten biggest clones make up approximately 2.6%. Source material: PBMCs. Receptors originate from a female donor in good health and CMV-seronegative. Each CDR3 is given with its conserved first and last residue. Fields, in order: D gene, clone size, V gene, J gene, CDR3 protein, CDR3 DNA. A D gene is named only where the DNA matches it firmly. Part of the rows lack a size; the others show once, few, many or a class for expanded clones.

>.|.|TRBV7-7|TRBJ2-1
CASSYSRVNEQFF
TGTGCCAGCAGCTACTCCAGGGTAAATGAGCAGTTCTTC
>.|.|TRBV7-3|TRBJ2-3
CASSLRGPGTDTQYF
TGTGCCAGCAGCTTAAGGGGGCCTGGCACAGATACGCAGTATTTT
>TRBD1|.|TRBV5-1|TRBJ2-6
CASSLEGGATGANVLTF
TGCGCCAGCAGCTTGGAAGGGGGCGCGACTGGGGCCAACGTCCTGACTTTC
>.|.|TRBV11-3|TRBJ2-7
CASSLYRRAYEQYF
TGTGCCAGCAGCTTATACAGGCGAGCCTACGAGCAGTACTTC
>.|.|TRBV6-5|TRBJ2-7
CASRLTGDSYEQYF
TGTGCCAGCAGGCTGACAGGCGACTCCTACGAGCAGTACTTC
>TRBD1|.|TRBV19|TRBJ1-1
CASSKQGAIAEAFF
TGTGCCAGTAGTAAACAGGGGGCAATCGCTGAAGCTTTCTTT
>.|.|TRBV7-8|TRBJ2-3
CASSLIVLGTDTQYF
TGTGCCAGCAGCTTAATAGTTCTTGGCACAGATACGCAGTATTTT
>TRBD1|.|TRBV5-1|TRBJ1-4
CASSFQGAATNEKLFF
TGCGCCAGCAGCTTCCAGGGGGCTGCAACTAATGAAAAACTGTTTTTT
>TRBD2|.|TRBV7-8|TRBJ2-7
CASSRAGGPYEQYF
TGTGCCAGCAGCAGGGCGGGGGGGCCCTACGAGCAGTACTTC
>.|once|TRBV30|TRBJ1-5
CAWSGARNQPQHF
TGTGCCTGGAGTGGGGCCCGAAATCAGCCCCAGCATTTT
>TRBD2|.|TRBV9|TRBJ2-7
CASSISGSSYEQYF
TGTGCCAGCAGCATCAGCGGGAGCTCCTACGAGCAGTACTTC
>TRBD1|.|TRBV27|TRBJ1-1
CASSFVRGLGNTEAFF
TGTGCCAGCAGTTTCGTCAGGGGGCTGGGGAACACTGAAGCTTTCTTT
>TRBD1|.|TRBV7-9|TRBJ2-7
CSSSLVWDRGDEQYF
TGTTCCAGCAGCTTAGTTTGGGACAGGGGCGACGAGCAGTACTTC
>.|.|TRBV5-1|TRBJ2-7
CASSLGTLNSYEQYF
TGCGCCAGCAGCTTGGGGACACTTAATTCCTACGAGCAGTACTTC
>.|.|TRBV11-2|TRBJ2-1
CASSWRQSNNEQFF
TGTGCCAGCAGCTGGAGACAGTCGAATAATGAGCAGTTCTTC
>TRBD1|few|TRBV4-1|TRBJ1-4
CASSPRGARKLFF
TGCGCCAGCAGCCCCAGGGGGGCAAGGAAACTGTTTTTT
>TRBD1|.|TRBV2|TRBJ2-2
CASRLGGGYNTGELFF
TGTGCCAGCAGGCTAGGGGGCGGGTACAACACCGGGGAGCTGTTTTTT
>.|few|TRBV4-3|TRBJ2-7
CASSLRLESVYEQYF
TGCGCCAGCAGCCTTCGGTTAGAGTCGGTCTACGAGCAGTACTTC
>.|.|TRBV6-6|TRBJ1-1
CASSWTERDTEAFF
TGTGCCAGCAGCTGGACAGAGAGGGACACTGAAGCTTTCTTT
>.|.|TRBV5-1|TRBJ2-5
CASSGLAVQETQYF
TGCGCCAGCAGCGGGCTAGCTGTCCAAGAGACCCAGTACTTC
>.|.|TRBV29-1|TRBJ2-3
CSVVRQGTDTQYF
TGCAGCGTTGTTAGACAGGGCACAGATACGCAGTATTTT
>.|.|TRBV2|TRBJ2-7
CASSATGKTYEQYF
TGTGCCAGCAGTGCAACCGGGAAAACCTACGAGCAGTACTTC
>.|.|TRBV11-3|TRBJ1-1
CASQLILGLSTEAFF
TGTGCCAGCCAGCTTATACTAGGGTTGAGCACTGAAGCTTTCTTT
>.|.|TRBV12-2|TRBJ2-5
CASRHRRGKTQYF
TGTGCAAGTCGCCACCGAAGGGGAAAGACCCAGTACTTC
>.|.|TRBV21-1|TRBJ2-2
CASSKTSGTPSTGELFF
TGTGCCAGCAGCAAGACTAGCGGGACCCCGAGCACCGGGGAGCTGTTTTTT
>.|once|TRBV10-3|TRBJ2-3
CAINPGLTDTQYF
TGTGCCATCAATCCAGGGCTGACAGATACGCAGTATTTT
>.|.|TRBV5-1|TRBJ2-3
CASSPRGAWTDTQYF
TGCGCCAGCAGCCCTCGGGGGGCTTGGACAGATACGCAGTATTTT
>.|.|TRBV13|TRBJ1-1
CASSLTGDTEAFF
TGTGCCAGCAGCTTAACAGGAGACACTGAAGCTTTCTTT
>TRBD1|.|TRBV27|TRBJ2-1
CASSLLGPGGHNEQFF
TGTGCCAGCAGTTTATTAGGCCCAGGGGGTCACAATGAGCAGTTCTTC
>TRBD1|few|TRBV5-4|TRBJ2-7
CASSLGQGRSILYEQYF
TGTGCCAGCAGCTTGGGACAGGGGCGCAGCATCCTCTACGAGCAGTACTTC
>.|once|TRBV5-1|TRBJ2-3
CASSLGDSADTQYF
TGCGCCAGCAGCTTGGGTGACAGCGCAGATACGCAGTATTTT
>.|.|TRBV9|TRBJ1-1
CASSGGGRGMNTEAFF
TGTGCCAGCAGCGGAGGGGGGAGGGGGATGAACACTGAAGCTTTCTTT
>.|.|TRBV2|TRBJ2-3
CASSELTPDTQYF
TGTGCCAGCAGTGAACTTACACCAGATACGCAGTATTTT
>.|.|TRBV2|TRBJ2-5
CASTILGAPKETQYF
TGTGCCAGCACCATCCTGGGGGCCCCTAAAGAGACCCAGTACTTC
>TRBD1|.|TRBV28|TRBJ2-3
CASRGTATDTQYF
TGTGCCAGCAGGGGGACAGCCACAGATACGCAGTATTTT